This T cell receptor beta chain was sequenced in a study of T-cell reconstitution after alpha-beta-depleted transplantation in children. Trimming removed 2 bases from V and 5 bases from J, with 12 bases in between. In germline, CDR1 is SEHNR, CDR2 FQNEAQ (reference sequence). The CDR3 consists of 15 residues. Preparation of the TCRbeta library was carried out with unique molecular identifiers. TCRdb recomputed calls from the PCR reads with MiXCR, one row per CDR3 protein. The sample contains some 640,000 distinct CDR3 sequences, 16% of which appear only once. Material: PBMCs from the stem cell graft donor, obtained from the stem cell graft. The rearrangement links TRBV7-9 to TRBJ2-2; weak D call: TRBD2 (5 bases). This TCR derives from a human donor who donated a stem cell graft to a child with acute myeloid leukemia. In DNA, the CDR3 is TGTGCCAGCAGCTTATTAACTAGTTCTACCGGGGAGCTGTTTTTT. This codes for CASSLLTSSTGELFF. Combining the CDR3 with reference TRBV7-9 and TRBJ2-2 gives the whole variable domain DTGVSQNPRHKITKRGQNVTFRCDPISEHNRLYWYRQTLGQGPEFLTYFQNEAQLEKSRLLSDRFSAERPKGSFSTLEIQRTEQGDSAMYLCASSLLTSSTGELFFGEGSRLTVL.